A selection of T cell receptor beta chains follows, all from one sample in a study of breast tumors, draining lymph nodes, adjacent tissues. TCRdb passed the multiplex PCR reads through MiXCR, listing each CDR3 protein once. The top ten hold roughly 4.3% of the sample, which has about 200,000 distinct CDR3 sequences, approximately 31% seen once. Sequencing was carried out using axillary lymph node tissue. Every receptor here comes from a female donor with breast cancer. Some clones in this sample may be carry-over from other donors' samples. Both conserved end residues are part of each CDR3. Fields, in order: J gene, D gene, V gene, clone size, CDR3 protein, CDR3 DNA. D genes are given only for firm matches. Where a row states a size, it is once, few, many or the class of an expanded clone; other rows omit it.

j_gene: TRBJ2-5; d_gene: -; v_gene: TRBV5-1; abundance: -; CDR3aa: CASSLPTGRETQYF; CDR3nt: TGCGCCAGCAGCTTGCCGACAGGGAGGGAGACCCAGTACTTC
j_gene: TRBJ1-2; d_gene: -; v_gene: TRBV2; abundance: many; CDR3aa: CASRGQGRDGYTF; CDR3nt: TGTGCCAGCAGAGGGCAGGGGCGGGATGGCTACACCTTC
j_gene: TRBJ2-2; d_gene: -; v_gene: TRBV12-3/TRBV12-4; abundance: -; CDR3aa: CASSFGNPGELFF; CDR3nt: TGTGCCAGCAGTTTTGGGAACCCAGGGGAGCTGTTTTTT
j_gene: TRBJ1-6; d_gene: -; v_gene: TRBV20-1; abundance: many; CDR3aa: CSAAAGPWNSPLHF; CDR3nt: TGCAGTGCTGCCGCAGGGCCTTGGAATTCACCCCTCCACTTT
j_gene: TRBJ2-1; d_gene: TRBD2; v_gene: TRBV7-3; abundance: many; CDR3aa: CASSLSGSMGNEQFF; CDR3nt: TGTGCCAGCAGCCTTAGCGGGAGTATGGGCAATGAGCAGTTCTTC
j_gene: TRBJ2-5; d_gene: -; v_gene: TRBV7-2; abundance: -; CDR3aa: CASSLRGEGKTQYF; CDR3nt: TGTGCCAGCAGCTTAAGGGGAGAAGGAAAGACCCAGTACTTC
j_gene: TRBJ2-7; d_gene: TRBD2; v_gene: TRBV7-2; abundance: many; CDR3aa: CASSPGLAGFDEQYF; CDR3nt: TGTGCCAGCAGCCCAGGACTAGCGGGGTTCGACGAGCAGTACTTC
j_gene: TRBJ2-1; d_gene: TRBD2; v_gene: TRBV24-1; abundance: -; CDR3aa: CATSLLAGGRDEQFF; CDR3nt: TGTGCCACCAGTTTACTAGCGGGGGGGCGGGATGAGCAGTTCTTC
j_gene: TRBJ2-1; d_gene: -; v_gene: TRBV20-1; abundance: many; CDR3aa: CSASATRLGILNEQFF; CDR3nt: TGCAGTGCTAGTGCCACTCGACTAGGGATCCTCAATGAGCAGTTCTTC
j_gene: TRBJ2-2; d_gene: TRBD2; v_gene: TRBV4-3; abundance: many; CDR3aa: CASKHSGKSGANTGELFF; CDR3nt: TGCGCCAGCAAACATTCTGGGAAAAGCGGGGCGAACACCGGGGAGCTGTTTTTT
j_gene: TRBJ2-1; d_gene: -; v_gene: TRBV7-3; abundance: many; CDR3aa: CASSSGSGYGQFF; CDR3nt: TGTGCCAGCAGCTCGGGGTCGGGATATGGGCAGTTCTTC
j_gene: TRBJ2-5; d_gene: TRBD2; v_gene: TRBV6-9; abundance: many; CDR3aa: CASRPPASGGAGETQYF; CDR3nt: TGTGCCAGCAGACCCCCTGCTAGCGGGGGGGCCGGGGAGACCCAGTACTTC
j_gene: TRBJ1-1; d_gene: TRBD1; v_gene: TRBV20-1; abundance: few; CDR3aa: CSARIRQGALMNTEAFF; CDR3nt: TGCAGTGCTAGGATACGACAGGGGGCCCTCATGAACACTGAAGCTTTCTTT
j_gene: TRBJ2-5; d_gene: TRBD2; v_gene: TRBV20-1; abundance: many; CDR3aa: CSAQGTSGRARETQYF; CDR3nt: TGCAGTGCCCAAGGGACTAGCGGGAGGGCCCGGGAGACCCAGTACTTC
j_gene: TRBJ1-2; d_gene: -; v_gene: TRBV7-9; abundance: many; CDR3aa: CASSLREGGRDYGYTF; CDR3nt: TGTGCCAGCAGCTTAAGGGAGGGGGGAAGAGACTATGGCTACACCTTC
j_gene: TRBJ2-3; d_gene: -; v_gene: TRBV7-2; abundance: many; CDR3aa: CASSPNSPDTQYF; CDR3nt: TGTGCCAGCAGCCCCAACAGTCCAGATACGCAGTATTTT
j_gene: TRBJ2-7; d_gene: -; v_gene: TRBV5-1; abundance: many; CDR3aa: CASSLTASYEQYF; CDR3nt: TGCGCCAGCAGCTTGACGGCCTCCTACGAGCAGTACTTC
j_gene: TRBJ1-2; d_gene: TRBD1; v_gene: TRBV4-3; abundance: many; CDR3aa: CASSPSRGGSYGYTF; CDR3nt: TGCGCCAGCAGCCCGAGCCGAGGGGGCTCCTATGGCTACACCTTC
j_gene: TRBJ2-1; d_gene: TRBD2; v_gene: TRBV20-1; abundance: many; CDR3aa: CSAPLVLAGYNEQFF; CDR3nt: TGCAGTGCCCCTCTCGTGCTAGCGGGCTACAATGAGCAGTTCTTC
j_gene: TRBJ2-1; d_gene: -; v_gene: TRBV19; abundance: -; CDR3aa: CASSPGNRSRPYNEQFF; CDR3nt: TGTGCCAGCTCACCGGGAAACAGGTCCCGTCCCTACAATGAGCAGTTCTTC
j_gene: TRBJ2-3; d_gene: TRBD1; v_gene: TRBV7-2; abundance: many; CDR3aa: CASSPGGNLLTDTQYF; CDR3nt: TGTGCCAGCAGCCCAGGGGGAAACCTCTTGACAGATACGCAGTATTTT
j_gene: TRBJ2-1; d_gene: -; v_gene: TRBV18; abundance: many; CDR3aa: CASSPLGSDNEQFF; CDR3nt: TGTGCCAGCTCACCATTGGGCTCAGACAATGAGCAGTTCTTC
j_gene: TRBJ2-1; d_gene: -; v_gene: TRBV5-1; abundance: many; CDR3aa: CASSSPGAPEQFF; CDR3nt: TGCGCCAGCAGCTCCCCGGGGGCCCCAGAGCAGTTCTTC
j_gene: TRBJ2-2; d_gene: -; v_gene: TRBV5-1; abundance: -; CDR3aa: CASSPRDTAGYTGELFF; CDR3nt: TGCGCCAGCAGCCCCAGGGACACCGCGGGCTACACCGGGGAGCTGTTTTTT
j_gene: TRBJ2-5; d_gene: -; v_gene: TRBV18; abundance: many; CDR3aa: CASSPRDNKETQYF; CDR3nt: TGTGCCAGCTCACCCCGGGACAACAAAGAGACCCAGTACTTC
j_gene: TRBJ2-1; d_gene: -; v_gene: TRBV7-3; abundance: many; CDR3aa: CASSLVQGTEQFF; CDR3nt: TGTGCCAGCAGCTTAGTGCAGGGGACTGAGCAGTTCTTC
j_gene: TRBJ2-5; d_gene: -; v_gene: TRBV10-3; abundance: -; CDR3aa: CAITGGQGETQYF; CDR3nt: TGTGCCATCACCGGAGGGCAAGGAGAGACCCAGTACTTC
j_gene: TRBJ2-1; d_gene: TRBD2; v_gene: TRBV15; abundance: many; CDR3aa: CATTAGGGYNEQFF; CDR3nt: TGTGCCACCACGGCGGGAGGGGGATACAATGAGCAGTTCTTC
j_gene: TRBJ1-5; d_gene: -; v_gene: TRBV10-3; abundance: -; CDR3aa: CAISVSGNQPQHF; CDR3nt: TGCGCCATCAGTGTGTCGGGAAATCAGCCCCAGCATTTT